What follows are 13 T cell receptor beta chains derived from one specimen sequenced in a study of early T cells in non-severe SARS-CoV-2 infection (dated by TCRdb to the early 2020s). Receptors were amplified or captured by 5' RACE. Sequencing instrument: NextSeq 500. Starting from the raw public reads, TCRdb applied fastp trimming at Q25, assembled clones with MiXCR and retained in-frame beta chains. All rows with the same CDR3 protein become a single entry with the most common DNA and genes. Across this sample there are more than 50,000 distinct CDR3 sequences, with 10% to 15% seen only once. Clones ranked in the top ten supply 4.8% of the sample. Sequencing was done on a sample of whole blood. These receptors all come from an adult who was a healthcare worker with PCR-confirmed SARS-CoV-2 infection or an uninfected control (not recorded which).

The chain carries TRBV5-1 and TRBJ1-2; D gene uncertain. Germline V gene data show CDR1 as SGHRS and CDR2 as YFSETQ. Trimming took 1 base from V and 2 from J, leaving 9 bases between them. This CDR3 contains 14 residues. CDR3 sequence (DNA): TGCGCCAGCAGCTTGAGTAACGGAAACTATGGCTACACCTTC. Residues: CASSLSNGNYGYTF.

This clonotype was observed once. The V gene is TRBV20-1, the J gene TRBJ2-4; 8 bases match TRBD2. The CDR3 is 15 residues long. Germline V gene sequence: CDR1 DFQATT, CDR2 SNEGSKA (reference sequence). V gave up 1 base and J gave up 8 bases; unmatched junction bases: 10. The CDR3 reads CSARGSGTREDIQYF. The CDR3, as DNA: TGCAGTGCTAGAGGGAGCGGGACTAGAGAGGACATTCAGTACTTC.

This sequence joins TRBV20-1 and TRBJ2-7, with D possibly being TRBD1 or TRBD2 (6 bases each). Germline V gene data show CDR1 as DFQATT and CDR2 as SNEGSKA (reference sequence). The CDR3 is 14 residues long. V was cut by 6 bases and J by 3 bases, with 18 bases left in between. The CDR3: CSAQGTQGYYEQYF. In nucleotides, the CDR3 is TGCAGTGCACAAGGGACTCAGGGGTACTACGAGCAGTACTTC.

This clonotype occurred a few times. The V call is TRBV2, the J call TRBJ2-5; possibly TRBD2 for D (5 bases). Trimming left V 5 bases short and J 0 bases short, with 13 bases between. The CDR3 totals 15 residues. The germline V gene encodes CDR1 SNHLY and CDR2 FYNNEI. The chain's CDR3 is CASSRRRVDQETQYF. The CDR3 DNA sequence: TGTGCCAGCAGTCGGCGGCGGGTCGACCAAGAGACCCAGTACTTC.

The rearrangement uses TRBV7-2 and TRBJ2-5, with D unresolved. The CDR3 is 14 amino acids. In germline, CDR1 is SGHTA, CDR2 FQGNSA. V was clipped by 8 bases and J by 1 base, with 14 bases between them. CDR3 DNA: TGTGCCAGCCGAACCGGACCGACCCAAGAGACCCAGTACTTC. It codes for CASRTGPTQETQYF.

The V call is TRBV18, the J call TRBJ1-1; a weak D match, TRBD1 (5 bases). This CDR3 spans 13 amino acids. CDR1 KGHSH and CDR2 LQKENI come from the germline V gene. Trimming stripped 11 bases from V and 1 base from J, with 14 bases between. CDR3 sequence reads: CAGRGGGNTEAFF. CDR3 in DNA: TGTGCCGGCCGGGGCGGCGGGAACACTGAAGCTTTCTTT.

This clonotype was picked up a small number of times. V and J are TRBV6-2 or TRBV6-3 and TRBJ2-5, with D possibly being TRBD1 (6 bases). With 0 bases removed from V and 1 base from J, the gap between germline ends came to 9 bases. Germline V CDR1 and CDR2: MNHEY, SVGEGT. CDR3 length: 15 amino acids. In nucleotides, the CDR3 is TGTGCCAGCAGTTACTCCCGGACAGCCCAAGAGACCCAGTACTTC. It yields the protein CASSYSRTAQETQYF.

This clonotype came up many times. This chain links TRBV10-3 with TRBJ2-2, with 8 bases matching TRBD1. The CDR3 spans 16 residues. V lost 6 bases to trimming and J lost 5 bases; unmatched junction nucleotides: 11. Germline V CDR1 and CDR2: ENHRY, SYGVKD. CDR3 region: CAIRDHRTGRTGELFF. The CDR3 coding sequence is TGTGCCATCAGGGACCACAGGACAGGGAGGACCGGGGAGCTGTTTTTT.

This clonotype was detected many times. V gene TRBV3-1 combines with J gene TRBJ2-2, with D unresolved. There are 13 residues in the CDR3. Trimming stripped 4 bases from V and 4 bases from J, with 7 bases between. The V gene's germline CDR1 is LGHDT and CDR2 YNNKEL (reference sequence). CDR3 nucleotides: TGTGCCAGCAGCCGGACCGCCACCGGGGAGCTGTTTTTT. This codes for CASSRTATGELFF.

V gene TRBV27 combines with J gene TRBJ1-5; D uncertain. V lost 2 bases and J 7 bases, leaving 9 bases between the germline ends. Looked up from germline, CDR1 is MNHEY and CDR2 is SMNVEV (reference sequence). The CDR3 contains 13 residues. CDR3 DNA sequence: TGTGCCAGCAGTTTAAACGTCGTACAGCCCCAGCATTTT. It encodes CASSLNVVQPQHF.

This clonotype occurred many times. CDR3 DNA: TGCGCCAGCAGCTTGGTTGGTGACCGGGGAGACGAGCAGTACTTC. It codes for CASSLVGDRGDEQYF. The J gene is TRBJ2-7, the V gene TRBV5-1; possibly TRBD2 for D (5 bases). CDR3 length equals 15 residues. The V end was cut by 0 bases, the J end by 5 bases, with 15 bases between. Germline-derived CDR1 and CDR2 are SGHRS and YFSETQ.

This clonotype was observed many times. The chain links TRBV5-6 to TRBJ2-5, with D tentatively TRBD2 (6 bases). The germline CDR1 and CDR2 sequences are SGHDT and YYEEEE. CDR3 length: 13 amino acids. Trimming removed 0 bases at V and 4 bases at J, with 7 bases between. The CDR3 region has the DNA TGTGCCAGCAGCTTGGGGGGAGGAGAGACCCAGTACTTC. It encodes CASSLGGGETQYF.

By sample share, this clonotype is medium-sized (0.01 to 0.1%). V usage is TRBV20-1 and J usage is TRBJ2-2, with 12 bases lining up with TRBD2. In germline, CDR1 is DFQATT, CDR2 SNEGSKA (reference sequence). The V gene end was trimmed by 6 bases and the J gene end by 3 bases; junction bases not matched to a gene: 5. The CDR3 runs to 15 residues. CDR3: CSAKRTSGDTGELFF. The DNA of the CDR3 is TGCAGTGCGAAAAGGACTAGCGGGGACACCGGGGAGCTGTTTTTT.